What follows are 29 T cell receptor beta chains derived from one specimen sequenced in a study of vaccination effects on CD4 cells after COVID-19. Their antigens are not known. Sequencing was performed with immunoSEQ multiplex PCR; in TCRdb, only in-frame clones are kept and a portion is missing. The profile covers roughly 20,000 clones, with around 70% appearing a single time and about 9.4% taken by the ten largest. ViraFEST assay sequencing came after antigen-specific CD4+ T cells were expanded with viral peptide pools. The culture ran for 10 days, and then CD4+ T cells were isolated. All study participants received two doses of BNT162b2 or mRNA-1273 vaccine. Material: CD4+ T cells from PBMCs cultured with HCoV-NL63 spike peptides, obtained after COVID-19 vaccination. These receptors were taken from a human donor who received a COVID-19 vaccine.

The chain links TRBV9 to TRBJ1-4; TRBD1 aligns across 7 bases. This CDR3 is 15 amino acids long. The germline gives CDR1 SGDLS, CDR2 YYNGEE. Trimming at V came to 0 bases and at J to 7 bases, leaving 6 bases not matched to a gene. The CDR3 sequence is CASSVGSRQGEKLFF. The CDR3 region has the DNA TGTGCCAGCAGCGTAGGGTCCCGACAGGGTGAAAAACTGTTTTTT.

The V gene is TRBV18, the J gene TRBJ1-1; no clear D gene. The germline CDR1 and CDR2 sequences are KGHSH and LQKENI. The CDR3 has 13 residues. Trimming took off 1 base at V and 1 base at J, with 4 bases between the two ends. This CDR3 is CASSPQENTEAFF. As DNA, the CDR3 is TGTGCCAGCTCACCACAAGAGAACACTGAAGCTTTCTTT.

V gene TRBV11-2 combines with J gene TRBJ1-4; D is unclear. V was pared by 4 bases and J by 10 bases, with 10 bases between. This CDR3 is 12 amino acids long. Per the germline V gene, CDR1 is SGHAT and CDR2 is FQNNGV. The CDR3 loop is CASSSVIGKLFF. CDR3 nucleotide sequence: TGTGCCAGCAGCTCGGTGATAGGAAAACTGTTTTTT. Combining the CDR3 with reference TRBV11-2 and TRBJ1-4 gives the whole variable domain EAGVAQSPRYKIIEKRQSVAFWCNPISGHATLYWYQQILGQGPKLLIQFQNNGVVDDSQLPKDRFSAERLKGVDSTLKIQPAKLEDSAVYLCASSSVIGKLFFGSGTQLSVL.

The chain employs TRBV18 and TRBJ1-3; D is undetermined. Germline V gives CDR1 KGHSH, CDR2 LQKENI. The CDR3 is made up of 15 amino acids. V lost 2 bases and J 0 bases, leaving 8 bases between the germline ends. This chain's CDR3 is CASSPALSSGNTIYF. In DNA form, the CDR3 reads TGTGCCAGCTCACCAGCGTTAAGCTCTGGAAACACCATATATTTT.

This chain links TRBV4-1 with TRBJ2-7; 9 bases are shared with TRBD2. CDR1 and CDR2 from the germline V gene are MGHRA and YSYEKL. The V segment lost 3 bases and the J segment 0 bases; nucleotides outside the gene matches: 6. This CDR3 has 16 amino acids. As DNA, the CDR3 is TGCGCCAGCAGCCAGACTAGCGGTTTAAGCTCCTACGAGCAGTACTTC. This translates into CASSQTSGLSSYEQYF.

The chain employs TRBV7-2 and TRBJ2-7, with D possibly TRBD1 on 5 matching bases. This CDR3 is built from 15 residues. The germline V gene encodes CDR1 SGHTA and CDR2 FQGNSA. The germline V and J ends were trimmed by 1 base and 4 bases, with 14 bases remaining between them. In DNA, the CDR3 is TGTGCCAGCAGCTTAGTTGCGCAGGGTCTGTACGAGCAGTACTTC. It translates to CASSLVAQGLYEQYF.

The rearrangement joins TRBV15 to TRBJ2-7; 7 positions agree with TRBD1. J was trimmed by 2 bases and V by 6 bases; bases with no gene match: 7. This CDR3 is 14 amino acids long. Germline lookup yields CDR1 LNHNV and CDR2 YYDKDF (reference sequence). As DNA, the CDR3 is TGTGCCACCAGTCTATTAACAGGGGCCTACGAGCAGTACTTC. This sequence encodes CATSLLTGAYEQYF.

Only one count was recorded for this clone. V gene TRBV10-1 combines with J gene TRBJ2-1; 8 bases align to TRBD2. After removal of 4 bases from V and 1 base from J, the junction contained 0 bases not matched to a gene. There are 14 residues in the CDR3. Germline V lookup: CDR1 WNHNN, CDR2 SYGVQD (reference sequence). The CDR3 protein is CASSAGGSYNEQFF. CDR3 nucleotide sequence: TGCGCCAGCAGTGCGGGAGGGTCCTACAATGAGCAGTTCTTC.

This clone appeared a single time. The chain recombines TRBV7-8 with TRBJ2-3, with D tentatively TRBD1 (6 bases). Germline V gene lookup returns CDR1 SGHVS and CDR2 FQNEAQ. The CDR3 extends over 13 amino acids. Trimming stripped 1 base from V and 10 bases from J, with 12 bases between. CDR3 sequence (DNA): TGTGCCAGCAGCTTAGACCCAGGGGCTGCGCAGTATTTT. Translated: CASSLDPGAAQYF.

This clone showed up just a few times. The chain recombines TRBV6-1 with TRBJ2-2, with D unclear. CDR3 size: 13 residues. V dropped 3 bases and J dropped 5 bases, with 7 bases sitting between them. In germline, CDR1 is MNHNS, CDR2 SASEGT. The CDR3 spells CASSDSHTGELFF. Here the CDR3 DNA reads TGTGCCAGCAGTGATTCTCATACCGGGGAGCTGTTTTTT.

This clone was recorded once. The chain is built from TRBV6-5 and TRBJ2-3; 9 positions match TRBD1. In germline, CDR1 is MNHEY, CDR2 SVGAGI. This CDR3 has 13 residues. The V and J ends lost 7 bases and 5 bases, in that order; junction bases with no gene match: 4. The CDR3 DNA reads as TGTGCCAGCAAACAGACAGGGGGAGATACGCAGTATTTT. Translation gives CASKQTGGDTQYF.

The V call is TRBV7-6, the J call TRBJ2-1; 10 bases fit TRBD2. CDR1 and CDR2 from the germline V gene are SGHVS and FNYEAQ. The V gene end was trimmed by 1 base and the J gene end by 10 bases; junction bases not matched to a gene: 7. CDR3 length: 15 residues. CDR3 region: CASSLGDPGLAEQFF. CDR3 nucleotides: TGTGCCAGCAGCTTAGGCGATCCGGGACTAGCGGAGCAGTTCTTC.

This clone appeared a single time. The chain has TRBV15 and TRBJ1-4; 7 nucleotides agree with TRBD1. V lost 0 bases to trimming and J lost 6 bases; unmatched junction nucleotides: 1. The CDR3 has 14 residues. Germline V gene data show CDR1 as LNHNV and CDR2 as YYDKDF (reference sequence). The CDR3 loop reads CATSRDQGDEKLFF. CDR3 nucleotide sequence: TGTGCCACCAGCAGAGACCAGGGGGATGAAAAACTGTTTTTT.

This chain's CDR3 is CASSPTVVRELFF. The CDR3 bases are TGTGCCAGCAGCCCGACGGTTGTCAGGGAGCTGTTTTTT. The chain combines TRBV7-9 with TRBJ2-2; the D is unclear. The CDR3 spans 13 residues. Between the trimmed V and J ends, which lost 5 bases and 9 bases, there was a span of 13 bases. The germline V gene has CDR1 SEHNR and CDR2 FQNEAQ (reference sequence).

This chain links TRBV7-8 with TRBJ2-1; 9 nucleotides match TRBD1. Germline trimming cut 2 bases from V and 9 bases from J; bases unmatched to any gene: 8. This CDR3 has 15 amino acids. Germline V lookup: CDR1 SGHVS, CDR2 FQNEAQ. Here the CDR3 DNA reads TGTGCCAGCAGCTTACGGGACAGGGAGATGACTGAGCAGTTCTTC. Its protein is CASSLRDREMTEQFF.

This clone was seen once. The gene calls are TRBV5-5 and TRBJ2-1, with 10 bases aligning to TRBD2. CDR3 size: 17 residues. Trimming at V came to 0 bases and at J to 6 bases, leaving 9 bases not matched to a gene. The germline gives CDR1 SGHKS, CDR2 YYEKEE (reference sequence). This chain's CDR3 is CASSLVFTSGTSNEQFF. The CDR3 DNA follows: TGTGCCAGCAGCTTGGTTTTTACTAGCGGGACGAGCAATGAGCAGTTCTTC.

This chain uses TRBV29-1 with TRBJ1-1; tentatively, D is TRBD1 (5 bases). V was clipped by 3 bases and J by 4 bases, with 12 bases between them. CDR3 length equals 13 residues. Germline V gene sequence: CDR1 SQVTM, CDR2 ANQGSEA. The CDR3 DNA follows: TGCAGCGTTGATCGGGGGAAGAGCACTGAAGCTTTCTTT. It translates to CSVDRGKSTEAFF.

This rearrangement joins TRBV2 to TRBJ2-5; D may match TRBD1 or TRBD2 (5 bases each). The CDR3 is 14 amino acids. Germline lookup yields CDR1 SNHLY and CDR2 FYNNEI. V lost 4 bases and J 3 bases, leaving 12 bases between the germline ends. As DNA, the CDR3 is TGTGCCAGCAGTGCGGGGCTAGCCGAAGAGACCCAGTACTTC. This codes for CASSAGLAEETQYF.

The chain is built from TRBV10-3 and TRBJ2-1, with 8 bases lining up with TRBD2. The CDR3 covers 15 residues. CDR1 is ENHRY, CDR2 SYGVKD, per germline. The V gene end was trimmed by 11 bases and the J gene end by 0 bases; junction bases not matched to a gene: 9. The CDR3 spells CAAGGVLDSYNEQFF. CDR3 in DNA: TGTGCCGCCGGGGGGGTCTTGGACTCCTACAATGAGCAGTTCTTC.

The V and J genes are TRBV11-2 and TRBJ1-5; a possible D gene is TRBD1 (6 bases). Trimming left V 4 bases short and J 2 bases short, with 18 bases between. The CDR3 loop spans 17 amino acids. CDR1 is SGHAT and CDR2 is FQNNGV in the germline V gene. Written as DNA, the CDR3 is TGTGCCAGCAGCTACAGGGTAGCCGACCCTGGCAATCAGCCCCAGCATTTT. This gives the protein CASSYRVADPGNQPQHF.

The V call is TRBV6-5, the J call TRBJ2-1; 9 bases are shared with TRBD1. V was clipped by 8 bases and J by 4 bases; unmatched bases: 6. CDR1 is MNHEY, CDR2 SVGAGI, per germline. The CDR3 is 14 residues long. CDR3 protein: CASGGQGFYNEQFF. In DNA form, the CDR3 reads TGTGCCAGCGGGGGACAGGGTTTTTACAATGAGCAGTTCTTC.

The CDR3 region is CASSLERGRTDTQYF. As DNA, the CDR3 is TGTGCCAGCAGTCTCGAGCGGGGACGCACAGATACGCAGTATTTT. The gene calls are TRBV27 and TRBJ2-3; TRBD2 aligns across 7 bases. CDR1 and CDR2 from the germline V gene are MNHEY and SMNVEV (reference sequence). V gave up 5 bases and J gave up 1 base; unmatched junction bases: 6. The CDR3 sequence is 15 residues long.

The chain has TRBV9 and TRBJ2-5, with TRBD2 identical over 8 bases. Trimming cost V 0 bases and J 5 bases; bases outside gene matches: 6. The CDR3 contains 15 residues. CDR1 is SGDLS, CDR2 YYNGEE, per germline. CDR3 in amino acids: CASSVGAGAGETQYF. The CDR3 DNA sequence: TGTGCCAGCAGCGTAGGAGCGGGAGCAGGCGAGACCCAGTACTTC. Looking up the rest from reference TRBV9 and TRBJ2-5 gives the full variable domain: DSGVTQTPKHLITATGQRVTLRCSPRSGDLSVYWYQQSLDQGLQFLIQYYNGEERAKGNILERFSAQQFPDLHSELNLSSLELGDSALYFCASSVGAGAGETQYFGPGTRLLVL.

This rearrangement joins TRBV11-2 to TRBJ2-2, with D unresolved. The CDR3 is made up of 15 amino acids. The ends were cut back, 1 base at V and 1 base at J, with 7 bases in the middle. CDR1 and CDR2 from the germline V gene are SGHAT and FQNNGV. CDR3 sequence reads: CASSLAWRNTGELFF. CDR3 bases: TGTGCCAGCAGCTTAGCATGGCGGAACACCGGGGAGCTGTTTTTT.

As concerns this clone: The sample carries other DNA sequences with the same CDR3. The chain joins TRBV2 to TRBJ1-5; the match to TRBD1 covers 10 bases. CDR3 size: 14 residues. The trim removed 6 bases at V and 2 bases at J, leaving 1 base unmatched. CDR1 SNHLY and CDR2 FYNNEI come from the germline V gene. CDR3 DNA: TGTGCCAGCAGCGGGACAGGGGGCAATCAGCCCCAGCATTTT. This translates into CASSGTGGNQPQHF.

The chain couples TRBV7-9 to TRBJ2-5; D not resolved. Germline V CDR1 and CDR2: SEHNR, FQNEAQ (reference sequence). There are 12 residues in the CDR3. V was pared by 5 bases and J by 4 bases, with 8 bases between. CDR3 residues: CASSRIRETQYF. CDR3 bases: TGTGCCAGCAGCCGAATCAGAGAGACCCAGTACTTC.

The chain has TRBV3-1 (or the pseudogene TRBV3-2) and TRBJ2-3; D call uncertain. CDR1 and CDR2 (germline): LGHDT, YNNKEL (reference sequence). This CDR3 is built from 14 residues. V lost 4 bases and J lost 5, with 13 bases in between. Written as DNA, the CDR3 is TGTGCCAGCAGCCCCGGGTTCCCAGGAGATACGCAGTATTTT. As protein: CASSPGFPGDTQYF.

The chain uses TRBV7-9 and TRBJ1-3; a weak D match, TRBD1 (5 bases). Trimming shortened V by 5 bases and J by 3 bases, and 14 bases separated the two germline ends. The CDR3 runs 15 residues. Per the germline V gene, CDR1 is SEHNR and CDR2 is FQNEAQ (reference sequence). The chain's CDR3 is CASSPRQRLGNTIYF. DNA for the CDR3: TGTGCCAGCAGCCCTCGACAGCGCCTTGGAAACACCATATATTTT.

The CDR3 coding sequence is TGTGCCAGCAGCTTAGGGCGAATGGTGCGGGGGGGCTCCTACAATGAGCAGTTCTTC. This encodes CASSLGRMVRGGSYNEQFF. The chain uses TRBV7-9 and TRBJ2-1, with 9 bases identical to TRBD2. Trimming cost V 1 base and J 0 bases; bases outside gene matches: 10. There are 19 residues in the CDR3. The germline CDR1 and CDR2 sequences are SEHNR and FQNEAQ (reference sequence).